A selection of T cell receptor beta chains follows, all from one sample in a study of CD8 T cells in ankylosing spondylitis. TCRdb re-derived calls from the 5' RACE reads in MiXCR, one entry per CDR3 protein. The table includes 500,000 or so distinct CDR3 sequences, less than 6% detected once. Sequencing used blood, either unsorted or a sorted T cell fraction (not recorded which). Receptors originate from a male donor with ankylosing spondylitis. Both conserved end residues are part of each CDR3. Fields, in order: V gene, J gene, D gene, clone size, CDR3 DNA, CDR3 protein. The D gene is left open where the match is weak. Some rows mark clone size as missing; the rest say once, few, many or name a class of expanded clone.

TRBV19	TRBJ2-3	TRBD2	-	TGTGCCAGTAGTGATCGACTAGCGGGGGGGGATACGCAGTATTTT	CASSDRLAGGDTQYF
TRBV7-2	TRBJ2-1	-	many	TGTGCCAGCAGCTTTGACTGGTACAATGAGCAGTTCTTC	CASSFDWYNEQFF
TRBV24-1	TRBJ2-3	-	many	TGTGCCACCGGGGGACAAACAGATACGCAGTATTTT	CATGGQTDTQYF
TRBV7-2	TRBJ2-5	-	many	TGTGCCAGCAGCGTGAGTGACGCGGCCCAGTACTTC	CASSVSDAAQYF
TRBV29-1	TRBJ2-7	-	many	TGCAGCGTTGGGGCAGCGTCCTACGAGCAGTACTTC	CSVGAASYEQYF
TRBV11-2	TRBJ2-2	-	once	TGTGCCAGCAGCTTAGTGTGGGGATTCGGGGAGCTGTTTTTT	CASSLVWGFGELFF
TRBV18	TRBJ2-7	-	few	TGTGCCAGCTCACCAACGGACTATTTATACGAGCAGTACTTC	CASSPTDYLYEQYF
TRBV6-5	TRBJ2-1	-	many	TGTGCCAGCAGTTGGGACTCCCGGTTTGCTGGGAATGAGCAGTTCTTC	CASSWDSRFAGNEQFF
TRBV27	TRBJ1-4	-	many	TGTGCCAGCAGCCACAGGGTAGAAGAAAAACTGTTTTTT	CASSHRVEEKLFF
TRBV20-1	TRBJ2-7	-	many	TGCAGTGCCGGGGAGTCTACTTACGAGCAGTACTTC	CSAGESTYEQYF
TRBV10-3	TRBJ2-7	TRBD1	many	TGTGCCATCAGTGATCCCATCCGGGACAGGGGTGGATACGAGCAGTACTTC	CAISDPIRDRGGYEQYF
TRBV3-1	TRBJ2-2	TRBD1	few	TGTGCCAGCAGCCAAGTCAGGGGGCTTAGCCGTTGGGACACCGGGGAGCTGTTTTTT	CASSQVRGLSRWDTGELFF
TRBV4-3	TRBJ1-6	-	many	TGCGCCAGCAGCCAAGATGGGCAGGGACTATCACCCCTCCACTTT	CASSQDGQGLSPLHF
TRBV11-2	TRBJ2-7	-	many	TGTGCCAGCAGCTTAGATCAAAAGGGGTACGAGCAGTACTTC	CASSLDQKGYEQYF
TRBV7-2	TRBJ1-1	-	few	TGTGCCAGCATCTACCGGGGGACGATGAACACTGAAGCTTTCTTT	CASIYRGTMNTEAFF
TRBV29-1	TRBJ1-2	TRBD1	many	TGCAGCGGGGCCGGGGCAGGGGGCAACTATGGCTACACCTTC	CSGAGAGGNYGYTF
TRBV20-1	TRBJ1-6	TRBD1	many	TGCAGTGCTAGCCACAGGACAGGGGGCAATTCACCCCTCCACTTT	CSASHRTGGNSPLHF
TRBV20-1	TRBJ1-5	-	many	TGCAGTGCTAGCCCATATAGCAATCAGCCCCAGCATTTT	CSASPYSNQPQHF
TRBV7-2	TRBJ2-5	-	many	TGTGCCAGCAGCTTAATTTCGGAGACCCAGTACTTC	CASSLISETQYF
TRBV27	TRBJ2-7	TRBD1	many	TGTGCCAGCAGGATCCTCGGGACAGGGGGCTCCGAGCAGTACTTC	CASRILGTGGSEQYF
TRBV7-8	TRBJ2-1	TRBD1	-	TGTGCCAGCAGCACTAACAGGGGCTCCTACAATGAGCAGTTCTTC	CASSTNRGSYNEQFF
TRBV19	TRBJ2-2	TRBD1	few	TGTGCCAGTAGTATAGATCAACTTTACAGGGGGACCACCGGGGAGCTGTTTTTT	CASSIDQLYRGTTGELFF
TRBV28	TRBJ1-1	-	many	TGTGCCAGCAGTTTAGGGACACCGCCGCGGAACACTGAAGCTTTCTTT	CASSLGTPPRNTEAFF
TRBV29-1	TRBJ1-3	TRBD1	many	TGCAGCATAGGGGGCACTGGAGCTGGAAACACCATATATTTT	CSIGGTGAGNTIYF
TRBV6-1	TRBJ1-2	-	many	TGTGCCAGCAGCCCAGGGGTGTATAGCTATGGCTACACCTTC	CASSPGVYSYGYTF
TRBV11-2	TRBJ2-3	TRBD2	-	TGTGCCAGCAGCTTATTTGGCGACCTAGCGGGCGGCACAGATACGCAGTATTTT	CASSLFGDLAGGTDTQYF
TRBV5-6	TRBJ1-4	-	many	TGTGCCAGCAGCTTGAGGCTTGGGCTAACTAATGAAAAACTGTTTTTT	CASSLRLGLTNEKLFF
TRBV11-2	TRBJ1-6	-	many	TGTGCCAGCAGCCCCGACGGAAATTCACCCCTCCACTTT	CASSPDGNSPLHF
TRBV12-3/TRBV12-4	TRBJ2-1	TRBD1	many	TGTGCCAGCAGTTTAGGACAGGGCGTTGAGCAGTTCTTC	CASSLGQGVEQFF
TRBV9	TRBJ1-2	-	few	TGTGCCAGCAGCCCGTGGGAGAACTTC	CASSPWENF
TRBV6-1	TRBJ1-4	TRBD1	few	TGTGCCAGCAGTCCCCTGACAGGGTATAATGAAAAACTGTTTTTT	CASSPLTGYNEKLFF
TRBV5-6	TRBJ2-6	TRBD1	many	TGTGCCAGCAGCCGCGTGACAGGGATGTATGGGGCCAACGTCCTGACTTTC	CASSRVTGMYGANVLTF
TRBV29-1	TRBJ2-1	TRBD1	many	TGCAGCGTTGATGGGGCCACTGACAGGGGGTATCAGTTCTTC	CSVDGATDRGYQFF
TRBV20-1	TRBJ2-2	-	many	TGCAGTGCTAGAGAGGGCCTAGCGTCGAACACCGGGGAGCTGTTTTTT	CSAREGLASNTGELFF
TRBV6-5	TRBJ2-7	-	-	TGTGCCAGCAGTTACGCCATTAAAAGCACCTACGAGCAGTACTTC	CASSYAIKSTYEQYF
TRBV12-3/TRBV12-4	TRBJ1-5	-	many	TGTGCCAGCTCGATAGGGGATCAGCCCCAGCATTTT	CASSIGDQPQHF
TRBV7-9	TRBJ2-7	TRBD1	many	TGTGCCAGCCAAAGGGACAGGGCATCCTACGAGCAGTACTTC	CASQRDRASYEQYF
TRBV29-1	TRBJ2-7	-	many	TGCAGCGTCCTCTTGGACACTACCTACGAGCAGTACTTC	CSVLLDTTYEQYF
TRBV4-2	TRBJ1-3	-	many	TGTGCCAGCAGCGAGAGAGGGGGAAATTCTGGAAACACCATATATTTT	CASSERGGNSGNTIYF
TRBV9	TRBJ2-1	-	-	TGTGCCAGCAGCGTAAAGTCGGGAACCTACAATGAGCAGTTCTTC	CASSVKSGTYNEQFF
TRBV24-1	TRBJ1-5	-	many	TGTGCCACCAGTGATTTTACCGAAGAGCCCCAGCATTTT	CATSDFTEEPQHF
TRBV7-2	TRBJ1-2	-	many	TGTGCCAGCAGCTTATTTGGGCGAGGCTACACCTTC	CASSLFGRGYTF
TRBV7-9	TRBJ1-2	-	many	TGTGCCAGCAGCTTAGGGGGAATTTTGGACACCTTC	CASSLGGILDTF
TRBV20-1	TRBJ1-1	-	many	TGCAGTGCTATGGGAGTTTGGGCTGAAGCTTTCTTT	CSAMGVWAEAFF
TRBV20-1	TRBJ1-5	-	many	TGCAGTGCTAGAGATCCCGGCTATAGCAATCAGCCCCAGCATTTT	CSARDPGYSNQPQHF
TRBV7-9	TRBJ2-7	TRBD1	many	TGTGCCAGCAGCTTGGACAGGCGCGAGCAGTACTTC	CASSLDRREQYF
TRBV12-3/TRBV12-4	TRBJ2-1	-	many	TGTGCCAGCAAAGTAACAGGGAATTTCGACAATGAGCAGTTCTTC	CASKVTGNFDNEQFF
TRBV20-1	TRBJ2-3	-	-	TGCAGTGCTGTAGAAACTAGCACAGATACGCAGTATTTT	CSAVETSTDTQYF
TRBV11-2	TRBJ2-1	TRBD1	many	TGTGCCAGCAGCTTAGACACAGGGGGGTCCTACAATGAGCAGTTCTTC	CASSLDTGGSYNEQFF
TRBV20-1	TRBJ1-6	-	many	TGCAGTGCTAGAGCGGTCAGTCGGAATTCACCCCTCCACTTT	CSARAVSRNSPLHF
TRBV7-2	TRBJ2-7	-	many	TGTGCCAGCAGCTGGCGCTACGAGCAGTACTTC	CASSWRYEQYF
TRBV20-1	TRBJ2-3	TRBD2	few	TGCAGTGCTAGAGATCGAACTAGCGGGAGACCTTTTAGCACAGATACGCAGTATTTT	CSARDRTSGRPFSTDTQYF
TRBV7-9	TRBJ1-2	TRBD1	many	TGTGCCAGCAGCTTAGATCGCAGGGGGCAATATGGCTACACCTTC	CASSLDRRGQYGYTF
TRBV20-1	TRBJ2-7	-	many	TGCAGTGCTATAAAGGCCGGGTCTTACGAGCAGTACTTC	CSAIKAGSYEQYF
TRBV11-2	TRBJ2-1	-	many	TGTGCCAGCAGCTTGGTCAGGGGGGGGACCTACAATGAGCAGTTCTTC	CASSLVRGGTYNEQFF
TRBV27	TRBJ2-1	-	many	TGTGCCAGCAGTTTGAGTCTAGCGTTAATCAGGAATGAGCAGTTCTTC	CASSLSLALIRNEQFF
TRBV9	TRBJ2-7	-	many	TGTGCCAGCAGCGTAGGACCCAAAAGAGGATACGAGCAGTACTTC	CASSVGPKRGYEQYF
TRBV10-3	TRBJ2-7	-	many	TGTGCCACGAACAGTCAAGGGTACGAGCAGTACTTC	CATNSQGYEQYF